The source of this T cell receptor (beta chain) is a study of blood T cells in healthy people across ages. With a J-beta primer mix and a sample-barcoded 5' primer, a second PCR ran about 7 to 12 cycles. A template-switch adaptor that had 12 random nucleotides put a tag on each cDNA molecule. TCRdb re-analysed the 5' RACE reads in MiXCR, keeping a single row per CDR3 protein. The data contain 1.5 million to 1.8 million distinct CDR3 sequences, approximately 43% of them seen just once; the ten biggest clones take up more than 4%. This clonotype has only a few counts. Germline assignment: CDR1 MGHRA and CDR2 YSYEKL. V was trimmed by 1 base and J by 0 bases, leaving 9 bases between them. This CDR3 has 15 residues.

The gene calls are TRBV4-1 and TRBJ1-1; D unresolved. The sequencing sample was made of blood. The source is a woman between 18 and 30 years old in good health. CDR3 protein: CASSQGPLMNTEAFF. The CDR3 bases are TGCGCCAGCAGCCAAGGGCCGCTAATGAACACTGAAGCTTTCTTT.